This TCR beta chain was recorded in a study of STAT5B mutations in CD4+ large granular lymphocyte leukemia. As processed by the authors: A productive frequency of 2.59 x 10-5 was the lowest detectable. Assay: immunoSEQ multiplex PCR; the TCRdb copy retains only in-frame clones and omits some. For V, J and clone size, that table is used; D and trimming come from the DNA. This table has tens of thousands of clones, roughly 87% appearing once. Study-wide findings and caveats: Patient CD4-sorted repertoires stayed more clonal than healthy ones after leukemic-clone removal. 8/27 top patient clones versus 2/35 control clones were TRBV06-family.

Points on this clone: As yet, its antigen is unknown.

V lost 6 bases and J lost 1, with 12 bases in between. Germline CDR1 reads MNHEY; CDR2 reads SVGAGI. The CDR3 is 14 residues long. This receptor was identified in a human donor in good health. The sample was CD4+ T cells from blood buffy coats. The chain has TRBV6-5 and TRBJ1-1; possibly TRBD1 for D (6 bases). Written as DNA, the CDR3 is TGTGCCAGCAGCAAGACAGGCTCGAACACTGAAGCTTTCTTT. The encoded protein is CASSKTGSNTEAFF.